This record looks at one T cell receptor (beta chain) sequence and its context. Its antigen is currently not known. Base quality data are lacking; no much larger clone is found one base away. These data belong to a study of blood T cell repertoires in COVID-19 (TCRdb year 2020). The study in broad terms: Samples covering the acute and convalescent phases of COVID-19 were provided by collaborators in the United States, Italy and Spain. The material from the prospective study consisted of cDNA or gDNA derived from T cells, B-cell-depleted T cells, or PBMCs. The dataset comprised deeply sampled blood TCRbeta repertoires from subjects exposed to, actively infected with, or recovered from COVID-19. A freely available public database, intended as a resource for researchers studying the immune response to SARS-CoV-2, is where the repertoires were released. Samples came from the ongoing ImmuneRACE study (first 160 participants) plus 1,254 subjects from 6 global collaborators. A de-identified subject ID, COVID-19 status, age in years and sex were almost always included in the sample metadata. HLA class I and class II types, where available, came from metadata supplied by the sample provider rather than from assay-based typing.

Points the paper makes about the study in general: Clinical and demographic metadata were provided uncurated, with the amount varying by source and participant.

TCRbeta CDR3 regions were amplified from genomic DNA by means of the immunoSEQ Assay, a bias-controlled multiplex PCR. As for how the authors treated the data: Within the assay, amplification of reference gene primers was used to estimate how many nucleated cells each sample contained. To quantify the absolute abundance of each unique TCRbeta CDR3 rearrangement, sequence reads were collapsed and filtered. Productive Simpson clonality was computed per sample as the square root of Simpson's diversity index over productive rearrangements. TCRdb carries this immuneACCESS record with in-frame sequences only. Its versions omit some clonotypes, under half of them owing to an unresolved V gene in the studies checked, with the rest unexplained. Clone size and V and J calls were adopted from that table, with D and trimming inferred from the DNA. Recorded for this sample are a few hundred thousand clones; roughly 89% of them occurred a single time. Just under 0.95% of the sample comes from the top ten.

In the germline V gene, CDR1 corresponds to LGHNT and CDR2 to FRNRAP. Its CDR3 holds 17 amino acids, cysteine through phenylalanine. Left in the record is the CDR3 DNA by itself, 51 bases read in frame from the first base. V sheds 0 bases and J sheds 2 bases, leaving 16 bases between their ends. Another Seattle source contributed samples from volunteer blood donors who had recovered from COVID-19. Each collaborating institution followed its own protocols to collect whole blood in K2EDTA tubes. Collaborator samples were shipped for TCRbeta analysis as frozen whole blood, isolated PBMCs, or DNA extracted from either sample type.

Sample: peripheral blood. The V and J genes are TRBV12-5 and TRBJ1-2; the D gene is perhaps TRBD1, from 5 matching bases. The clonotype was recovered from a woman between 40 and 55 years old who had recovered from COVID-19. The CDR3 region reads CASGLVAIQTENYGYTF. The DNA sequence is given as TGTGCTAGTGGTTTGGTAGCTATACAGACAGAGAACTATGGCTACACCTTC.